This T cell receptor (beta chain) was identified in a study of blood T cell repertoires in COVID-19. Looking at the study overall: Acute-phase and convalescent COVID-19 samples originated in the United States, Italy and Spain. The cDNA or gDNA used as material had been derived from T cells, B-cell-depleted T cells, or PBMCs.

V lost 3 bases to trimming and J lost 4 bases; unmatched junction nucleotides: 15. The CDR3 is made up of 17 amino acids. Germline lookup yields CDR1 SGDLS and CDR2 YYNGEE. Clones were read by immunoSEQ multiplex PCR, and TCRdb kept only the in-frame ones, dropping some. The data contain 200,000 to 250,000 clones, roughly nine tenths of them singletons. This receptor was identified in a man aged 60 to 69 with acute or convalescent COVID-19. The chain joins TRBV9 to TRBJ1-1, with 7 bases aligning to TRBD1. Sequenced: peripheral blood. CDR3 sequence: CASSAGQYPFSGTEAFF. CDR3 sequence (DNA): TGTGCCAGCAGCGCGGGACAGTACCCTTTTTCGGGCACTGAAGCTTTCTTT.